The 28 T cell receptor beta chains below all came from one sample that was sequenced in a study of response to subunit inactivated influenza vaccine. Each CDR3 protein gets one entry after TCRdb re-called the RT-PCR reads with MiXCR. The sample has more than 450,000 distinct CDR3 sequences; around 10% are singletons. Another study also made use of these data, one on T cells expressing NK-cell markers. This second study says: UMIs were included in TCR beta cDNA generated by 5'RACE template switching.

The sample in question was PBMCs from blood, obtained on the day of vaccination. These receptors were collected from a man in his forties or fifties who received an inactivated influenza vaccine.

The chain uses TRBV12-3 or TRBV12-4 and TRBJ2-4, with a possible D match to TRBD1 (6 bases). V gave up 6 bases and J gave up 8 bases, with 14 bases separating them. CDR3 size: 13 residues. For the CDR3, the DNA is TGTGCCAGCAGCCTCGGGACATCTCACATTCAGTACTTC. Encoded protein: CASSLGTSHIQYF.

This clonotype was seen many times. This chain joins TRBV20-1 and TRBJ1-1; maybe TRBD1 (6 bases). Looked up from germline, CDR1 is DFQATT and CDR2 is SNEGSKA (reference sequence). The CDR3 runs to 12 residues. V was pared by 4 bases and J by 4 bases, with 10 bases between. CDR3 DNA sequence: TGCAGTGCTAAGTTAGGGGGCACTGAAGCTTTCTTT. This encodes CSAKLGGTEAFF.

This clonotype appeared a few times. The gene calls are TRBV12-3 or TRBV12-4 and TRBJ1-2; weak D call: TRBD1 (5 bases). V dropped 7 bases and J dropped 3 bases, with 15 bases sitting between them. This CDR3 has 14 amino acids. CDR3 amino acids: CASNRGSPYYGYTF. Written as DNA, the CDR3 is TGTGCCAGCAATCGGGGGTCCCCCTACTATGGCTACACCTTC.

As concerns this clonotype: The junction departs from germline at one end; a sequencing error may be responsible. The rearrangement links TRBV12-3 or TRBV12-4 to TRBJ2-6; 7 nucleotides agree with TRBD1. The length of the CDR3 is 19 residues. The CDR3 loop is CASSTHVWDSSSGANVLSF. DNA of the CDR3: TGTGCCAGCAGTACTCATGTGTGGGACAGTAGCTCTGGGGCCAACGTCCTGTCTTTC.

This clonotype was observed a few times. The CDR3 spells CASSQDRGPLYGQPQHF. In nucleotides, the CDR3 is TGTGCCAGCAGCCAGGACAGGGGCCCACTCTACGGGCAGCCCCAGCATTTT. V and J are TRBV6-1 and TRBJ1-5, with 9 bases aligning to TRBD1. Germline CDR1 MNHNS, CDR2 SASEGT. The CDR3 covers 17 residues. Unmatched junction bases numbered 16, after V lost 6 bases and J lost 7 bases.

In this sample, this clonotype turned up a few times. V is TRBV10-2 and J is TRBJ2-1; weak D call: TRBD2 (5 bases). Germline values: CDR1 WSHSY, CDR2 SAAADI. V shed 2 bases and J shed 10 bases, with 12 bases lying between them. CDR3 length: 13 amino acids. The CDR3 DNA reads as TGCGCCAGCAGTGAGGATAGCGTCAGGGAGCAGTTCTTC. This encodes CASSEDSVREQFF.

V usage is TRBV29-1 and J usage is TRBJ2-3, with 8 nucleotides matching TRBD2. Germline lookup yields CDR1 SQVTM and CDR2 ANQGSEA. The CDR3 loop spans 14 amino acids. This CDR3 is CALGRATSTDTQYF. The CDR3 DNA is TGCGCCCTCGGGAGGGCCACTAGCACAGATACGCAGTATTTT.

V and J are TRBV27 and TRBJ2-7, with D uncertain. The CDR3 totals 13 residues. V was pared by 5 bases and J by 3 bases, with 11 bases between. The germline V gene has CDR1 MNHEY and CDR2 SMNVEV (reference sequence). This CDR3 reads CASSASTDYEQYF. CDR3 DNA sequence: TGTGCCAGCAGTGCCTCGACGGACTACGAGCAGTACTTC.

This rearrangement joins TRBV20-1 to TRBJ1-1, with TRBD1 matching 9 bases. The CDR3 has 15 amino acids. Looked up from germline, CDR1 is DFQATT and CDR2 is SNEGSKA (reference sequence). Trimming cost V 1 base and J 4 bases; bases outside gene matches: 7. The CDR3 here is CSARVTGQGLTEAFF. For the CDR3, the DNA is TGCAGTGCTAGAGTCACGGGACAGGGACTCACTGAAGCTTTCTTT.

This clonotype was counted a few times. This chain connects TRBV6-2 or TRBV6-3 to TRBJ2-3, with no clear D. Germline lookup yields CDR1 MNHEY and CDR2 SVGEGT. V was pared by 2 bases and J by 0 bases, with 15 bases between. The length of the CDR3 is 17 residues. CDR3 sequence reads: CASSYPPYSTSTDTQYF. The DNA of the CDR3 is TGTGCCAGCAGTTACCCACCCTACTCGACTAGCACAGATACGCAGTATTTT.

Regarding this clonotype: The junction does not match germline at one end; this may be a read error. The chain combines TRBV18 with TRBJ1-1, with D perhaps TRBD1 (6 bases). Germline values: CDR1 KGHSH, CDR2 LQKENI. The CDR3 extends over 13 amino acids. The CDR3 DNA is TGTGCCTGCTCACCGGGACAGAACACTGAAGCTTTCTTT. Translating it yields CACSPGQNTEAFF. Full variable domain (missing parts from reference TRBV18 and TRBJ1-1): NAGVMQNPRHLVRRRGQEARLRCSPMKGHSHVYWYRQLPEEGLKFMVYLQKENIIDESGMPKERFSAEFPKEGPSILRIQQVVRGDSAAYFCACSPGQNTEAFFGQGTRLTVV.

The chain joins TRBV4-1 to TRBJ2-3; D perhaps matches TRBD2 (5 bases). Germline values: CDR1 MGHRA, CDR2 YSYEKL. The CDR3 extends over 15 amino acids. V lost 8 bases, J lost 1 base, and 16 bases lay in between. This chain's CDR3 is CASLDIGLRTDTQYF. The DNA of the CDR3 is TGCGCCAGCTTAGATATAGGACTCCGCACAGATACGCAGTATTTT.

The rearrangement joins TRBV29-1 to TRBJ2-1; 9 bases are shared with TRBD2. Per the germline V gene, CDR1 is SQVTM and CDR2 is ANQGSEA. Losses at the gene ends were 4 bases for V and 9 bases for J; bases not matched to a gene: 4. The CDR3 is 12 residues long. CDR3 coding DNA: TGCAGCGTTGCTTCTAGCGGGGTTGAGCAGTTCTTC. This gives the protein CSVASSGVEQFF.

This clonotype came up once. The chain has TRBV10-3 and TRBJ2-7; D possibly corresponds to TRBD2 (6 bases). Trimming pared 10 bases from V and 0 bases from J, leaving 16 bases between. CDR1 is ENHRY and CDR2 is SYGVKD in the germline V gene. The CDR3 has 14 amino acids. As DNA, the CDR3 is TGTGCCACCGCCATAGCGGAGTCCTCCTACGAGCAGTACTTC. Encoded protein: CATAIAESSYEQYF.

CDR3 bases: TGTGCCAGCAGCTCGACCTTACTAGCGGAAGAGACCCAGTACTTC. This translates into CASSSTLLAEETQYF. V and J are TRBV5-6 and TRBJ2-5; the match to TRBD2 covers 8 bases. The CDR3 covers 15 residues. Trimming at V came to 3 bases and at J to 3 bases, leaving 7 bases not matched to a gene. Per the germline V gene, CDR1 is SGHDT and CDR2 is YYEEEE. Full variable domain (remainder filled in from reference TRBV5-6 and TRBJ2-5): DAGVTQSPTHLIKTRGQQVTLRCSPKSGHDTVSWYQQALGQGPQFIFQYYEEEERQRGNFPDRFSGHQFPNYSSELNVNALLLGDSALYLCASSSTLLAEETQYFGPGTRLLVL.

J is TRBJ2-7 and V is TRBV5-1; 9 bases map to TRBD2. CDR3 size: 15 residues. Germline V gives CDR1 SGHRS, CDR2 YFSETQ. V trimming: 0 bases; J trimming: 5 bases; junction bases outside the gene matches: 6. The CDR3 protein is CASSLGLAGFDEQYF. DNA for the CDR3: TGCGCCAGCAGCTTGGGGCTAGCGGGATTCGACGAGCAGTACTTC.

V and J are TRBV20-1 and TRBJ1-5; TRBD1 aligns across 7 bases. V shed 5 bases, J shed 2 bases, and the junction held 6 bases outside the gene matches. Germline loops: CDR1 DFQATT, CDR2 SNEGSKA (reference sequence). The length of the CDR3 is 14 residues. The CDR3: CSARRQGGNQPQHF. For the CDR3, the DNA is TGCAGTGCTCGCAGACAGGGAGGCAATCAGCCCCAGCATTTT.

A few counts support this clonotype. The chain recombines TRBV4-3 with TRBJ2-3; 13 positions agree with TRBD2. CDR1 LGHNA and CDR2 YSLEER come from the germline V gene. Trimming cost V 2 bases and J 7 bases; bases outside gene matches: 6. The CDR3 has 16 amino acids. CDR3 in amino acids: CASSQSATSGRNTQYF. In DNA, the CDR3 is TGCGCCAGCAGCCAATCCGCGACTAGCGGGAGGAATACGCAGTATTTT.

V is TRBV9 and J is TRBJ1-1; D unresolved. CDR3 length: 14 residues. The V gene lost 0 bases and the J gene lost 4 bases, with 10 bases spanning the gap. The V gene's germline CDR1 is SGDLS and CDR2 YYNGEE. CDR3 nucleotides: TGTGCCAGCAGCGTAGGTGGGGTCAGCACTGAAGCTTTCTTT. This encodes CASSVGGVSTEAFF.

This clonotype was counted a few times. The V gene is TRBV20-1, the J gene TRBJ1-5, with D possibly TRBD1 on 5 matching bases. The CDR3 consists of 14 residues. Deletions cut 4 bases from V and 0 bases from J, with 10 bases between. In germline, CDR1 is DFQATT, CDR2 SNEGSKA (reference sequence). CDR3 DNA sequence: TGCAGTGCTAATAAGGGGAATAGCAATCAGCCCCAGCATTTT. It yields the protein CSANKGNSNQPQHF.

This clonotype was picked up a small number of times. The rearrangement joins TRBV7-2 to TRBJ2-5, with 7 positions matching TRBD2. The CDR3 covers 14 residues. CDR1 SGHTA and CDR2 FQGNSA come from the germline V gene. The J segment lost 5 bases and the V segment lost 1 base, leaving 4 bases of the junction unmatched. This CDR3 reads CASSLGGGDETQYF. The CDR3, as DNA: TGTGCCAGCAGCTTAGGGGGAGGGGACGAGACCCAGTACTTC. The entire variable domain, with the rest obtained from reference TRBV7-2 and TRBJ2-5, is as follows: GAGVSQSPSNKVTEKGKDVELRCDPISGHTALYWYRQSLGQGLEFLIYFQGNSAPDKSGLPSDRFSAERTGGSVSTLTIQRTQQEDSAVYLCASSLGGGDETQYFGPGTRLLVL.

This clonotype was counted between two and nine times. The V gene is TRBV9, the J gene TRBJ2-2, with D unclear. Trimming took 0 bases from V and 5 from J, leaving 5 bases between them. This CDR3 comprises 13 residues. CDR1 is SGDLS and CDR2 is YYNGEE in the germline V gene. The CDR3 sequence is CASSVDVTGELFF. For the CDR3, the DNA is TGTGCCAGCAGCGTAGATGTTACCGGGGAGCTGTTTTTT.

This clonotype was detected only a few times. The chain combines TRBV29-1 with TRBJ2-1; possibly TRBD1 or TRBD2 for D (5 bases each). Trimming removed 7 bases from V and 6 bases from J, with 16 bases in between. This CDR3 is 13 amino acids long. Germline CDR1 is SQVTM and CDR2 is ANQGSEA. The CDR3, as DNA: TGCAGCGCCAGTGGGGGTCGGCGCAATGAGCAGTTCTTC. As protein: CSASGGRRNEQFF.

The chain has TRBV28 and TRBJ2-1; weak D call: TRBD2 (6 bases). The germline V gene encodes CDR1 MDHEN and CDR2 SYDVKM. This CDR3 has 15 amino acids. V lost 5 bases and J lost 9, with 20 bases in between. The CDR3 nucleotides are TGTGCCAGCAGTCCCGGGACTTGGTGGGGTGGTGAGCAGTTCTTC. This gives the protein CASSPGTWWGGEQFF.

This clonotype was seen many times. V and J are TRBV6-1 and TRBJ1-1; tentative D call: TRBD1 (5 bases). V gave up 8 bases and J gave up 5 bases, with 15 bases separating them. This CDR3 contains 13 residues. Germline V gene sequence: CDR1 MNHNS, CDR2 SASEGT. The CDR3 nucleotides read TGTGCCAGCCTAAGGACCGGGGGGACTGAAGCTTTCTTT. It yields the protein CASLRTGGTEAFF.

Regarding this clonotype: A read error may be the cause here, since a much bigger clone is one base away. The chain uses TRBV5-1 and TRBJ2-7; D unclear. V shed 0 bases and J shed 2 bases, with 9 bases lying between them. Germline CDR1 SGHRS, CDR2 YFSETQ. This CDR3 contains 14 residues. Here the CDR3 DNA reads TGCGCCAGCAGCTTGGGGTACAGCGCCTACGAGCAGTACTTC. The encoded protein is CASSLGYSAYEQYF.

This clonotype was counted many times. V gene TRBV29-1 combines with J gene TRBJ2-3; 13 bases are a match to TRBD2. The V and J ends lost 5 bases and 6 bases, in that order; junction bases with no gene match: 5. The CDR3 covers 14 residues. Per the germline V gene, CDR1 is SQVTM and CDR2 is ANQGSEA. Here the CDR3 DNA reads TGCAGCGTTACTAGCGGGGGGGCCTATGATACGCAGTATTTT. Its translation: CSVTSGGAYDTQYF.

This clonotype was picked up a small number of times. DNA of the CDR3: TGCGCCAGCAGCTCCGACCAAGGGGGGAAGCAGTACTTC. This encodes CASSSDQGGKQYF. The rearrangement uses TRBV5-1 and TRBJ2-7, with D perhaps given as TRBD1 or TRBD2 (6 bases each). Germline CDR1 reads SGHRS; CDR2 reads YFSETQ. Trimming cost V 3 bases and J 8 bases, with 15 bases left between them. This CDR3 is 13 amino acids long.